This T cell receptor (beta chain) was found in a study of cytomegalovirus exposure and HLA in healthy donors. This clone appeared a single time. No antigen is known for it. Healthy bone marrow donors supplied every sample. Overall study results and limits: Later on, an analysis tied 15,000 to 20,000 TCR beta sequences to HLA alleles at 0.05 false discovery rate. Exclusion as indistinguishable affected some V segments, including TRBV6-2 and TRBV6-3. Rarity held for most TCR sequences, but there were some public TCRs that occurred in many donors.

The CDR3 is 14 amino acids. Trimming took off 4 bases at V and 6 bases at J, with 16 bases between the two ends. The V gene's germline CDR1 is SGDLS and CDR2 YYNGEE. The PCR was carried out with 60 Vbeta primers and 13 Jbeta primers. The repertoire was sequenced with immunoSEQ multiplex PCR; TCRdb's copy has only in-frame clones and lacks some. The sample records about 130,000 clones, 76% being singletons. The chain employs TRBV9 and TRBJ1-1; D might be TRBD1 (6 bases). The TCR originated in a man in his forties or fifties in good health and CMV-seronegative. Sequencing was carried out using PBMCs. The CDR3 nucleotides are TGTGCCAGCAGCCCAACGACAGGCTTAGCTGAAGCTTTCTTT. It encodes CASSPTTGLAEAFF.